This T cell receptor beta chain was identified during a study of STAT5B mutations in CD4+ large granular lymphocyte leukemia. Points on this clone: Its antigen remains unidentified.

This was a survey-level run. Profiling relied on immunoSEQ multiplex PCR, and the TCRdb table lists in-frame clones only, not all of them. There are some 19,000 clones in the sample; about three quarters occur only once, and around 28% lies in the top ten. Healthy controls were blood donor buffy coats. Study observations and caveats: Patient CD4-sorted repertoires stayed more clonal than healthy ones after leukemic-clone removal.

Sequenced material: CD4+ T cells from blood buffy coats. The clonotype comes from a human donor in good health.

The CDR3 DNA sequence: TGTGCCAGCAGCTTAGGACAGGGATGGGGCTACACCTTC. Translating gives CASSLGQGWGYTF. V gene TRBV7-9 combines with J gene TRBJ1-2; TRBD1 aligns across 7 bases. The junction had 4 bases not matched to a gene; V was cut back by 1 base and J by 8 bases. The CDR3 has 13 amino acids. Germline V gives CDR1 SEHNR, CDR2 FQNEAQ (reference sequence). The variable domain in full, completed from reference TRBV7-9 and TRBJ1-2, reads DTGVSQNPRHKITKRGQNVTFRCDPISEHNRLYWYRQTLGQGPEFLTYFQNEAQLEKSRLLSDRFSAERPKGSFSTLEIQRTEQGDSAMYLCASSLGQGWGYTFGSGTRLTVV.